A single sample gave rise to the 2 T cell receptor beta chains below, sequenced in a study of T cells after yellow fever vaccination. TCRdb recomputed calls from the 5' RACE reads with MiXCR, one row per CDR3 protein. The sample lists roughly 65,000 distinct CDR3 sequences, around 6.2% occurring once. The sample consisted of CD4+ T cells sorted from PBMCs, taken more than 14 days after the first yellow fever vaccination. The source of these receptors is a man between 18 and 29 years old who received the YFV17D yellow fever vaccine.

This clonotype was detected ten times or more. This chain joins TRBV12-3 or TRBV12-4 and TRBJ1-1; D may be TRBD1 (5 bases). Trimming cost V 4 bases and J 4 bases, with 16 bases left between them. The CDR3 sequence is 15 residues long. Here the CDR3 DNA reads TGTGCCAGCAGTTGGTTGGGGGGGGTCCCCACTGAAGCTTTCTTT. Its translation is CASSWLGGVPTEAFF.

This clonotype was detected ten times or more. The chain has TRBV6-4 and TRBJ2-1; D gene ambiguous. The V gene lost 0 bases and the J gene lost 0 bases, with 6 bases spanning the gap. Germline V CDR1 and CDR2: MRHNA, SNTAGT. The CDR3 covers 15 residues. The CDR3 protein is CASSDSGRSYNEQFF. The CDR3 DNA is TGTGCCAGCAGTGACTCAGGGCGCTCCTACAATGAGCAGTTCTTC.